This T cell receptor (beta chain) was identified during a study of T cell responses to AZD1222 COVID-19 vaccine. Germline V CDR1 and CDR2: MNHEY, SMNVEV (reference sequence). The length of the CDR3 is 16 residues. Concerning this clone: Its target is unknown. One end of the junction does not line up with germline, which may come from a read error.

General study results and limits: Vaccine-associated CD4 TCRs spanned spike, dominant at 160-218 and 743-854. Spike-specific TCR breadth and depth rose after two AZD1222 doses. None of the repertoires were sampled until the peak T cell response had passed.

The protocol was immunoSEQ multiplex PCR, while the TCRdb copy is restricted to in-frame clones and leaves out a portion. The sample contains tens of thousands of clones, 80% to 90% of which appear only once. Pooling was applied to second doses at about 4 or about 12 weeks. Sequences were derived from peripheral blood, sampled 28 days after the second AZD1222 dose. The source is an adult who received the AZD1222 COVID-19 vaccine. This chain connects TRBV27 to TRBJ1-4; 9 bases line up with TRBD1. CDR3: CASSLSGTGLGEKLFF. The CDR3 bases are TGTGCCAGCAGTCTATCCGGGACAGGGTTGGGTGAAAAACTGTTTTTT.